The source of this T cell receptor beta chain is a study of CD8 T cells in ankylosing spondylitis (dated by TCRdb to 2016 to 2017). Looking at the study overall: To find TCR variants linked to disease, the study profiled T cell receptor beta repertoires in ankylosing spondylitis patients and healthy donors. The full study cohort comprised 20 to 30 ankylosing spondylitis patients and over a hundred healthy donors. Peripheral blood was sampled, and synovial fluid was additionally collected from ankylosing spondylitis patients.

Sequencing was carried out with an Illumina HiSeq 2500. TCR beta libraries were prepared by quantitative 5'-RACE with molecular barcodes. From the authors' description of their analysis: A new computational method based on a probabilistic model of VDJ rearrangement was used to identify disease-linked TCR variants. TCRdb reran the public reads through fastp at Q25 and MiXCR, keeping productive beta chains. Each CDR3 protein gets just one entry, which takes the most common genes and DNA from the rows behind it. V and J calls and clone size were set by TCRdb, not the authors. This sample holds some 220,000 distinct CDR3 sequences; 10% were observed only once. The ten largest clones take up around 3% of the sample. Measured from the cysteine to the phenylalanine, the CDR3 is 14 residues long. Of all the DNA, just the CDR3 is kept, 42 bases in frame from base 1. After removal of 1 base from V and 5 bases from J, the junction retains 1 base not matched to a gene. The germline V gene specifies MNHNS as CDR1 and SASEGT as CDR2.

General findings and caveats noted by the study authors: Some motif variants were previously reported in synovial fluid and blood of reactive arthritis patients, suggesting common disease-initiation mechanisms. A CD8+ phenotype was shown by the disease-linked clones, which were found at relatively low frequencies in peripheral blood. According to the report, matched synovial fluid samples from ankylosing spondylitis patients were significantly enriched for the disease-linked clones. A TCR beta motif of 7 or 8 highly homologous amino acid variants appeared characteristic of blood from ankylosing spondylitis patients.

This clonotype was counted ten times or more. Its binding antigen is unknown. No much larger clone is present one base from it, and per-base qualities are unavailable. The sample was blood, either unsorted or a sorted T cell fraction (not recorded which). The sequence derives from a male donor with ankylosing spondylitis or in good health (not recorded which). Recombination joined TRBV6-1 with TRBJ2-2; 7 central bases correspond to TRBD2. Here is the DNA: TGTGCCAGCAGTGAAGTGGGAGGGACCGGGGAGCTGTTTTTT. It translates to CASSEVGGTGELFF.